The 6 T cell receptor beta chains below come from one sample, sequenced in a study of T cell clonality in common variable immunodeficiency (dated by TCRdb to about 2015). The library was obtained by the immunoSEQ multiplex PCR assay. TCRdb obtained this table from immuneACCESS and retained in-frame rearrangements with V and J assigned. These tables miss some clones; where compared with another copy, unresolved V genes account for less than half of the shortfall, and the remainder is unexplained. In this sample the table shows tens of thousands of clones, and no singletons are among them. Together, the top ten hold about 3.7% of the sample. Sequencing used peripheral blood mononuclear cells. These receptors originate from a person aged 18-70 years in good health.

Remarks on this clone: The read finishes 3 residues shy of the CDR3 end, and the germline J gene is used to complete it. The genes are TRBV11-2 and TRBJ2-7; 9 positions match TRBD1. The CDR3 sequence is 13 residues long. Per the germline V gene, CDR1 is SGHAT and CDR2 is FQNNGV. The junction had 1 base not matched to a gene; V was cut back by 5 bases and J by 2 bases. CDR3 sequence: CASSRDRAYEQYF. The DNA read from the CDR3 is TGTGCCAGCAGCCGGGACAGGGCCTACGAG.

This clone occurred many times. CDR3 protein: CASSPGQGNSLSYEQYF. CDR3 DNA, as far as it was read: TGTGCCAGCTCCCCAGGACAGGGAAATTCATTGTCGTACGAG. V and J are TRBV18 and TRBJ2-7; 8 nucleotides match TRBD1. The read terminates 3 residues before the CDR3 end, so the remaining end is supplied by the germline J gene. CDR3 length: 17 residues. The ends lost 6 bases at V and 4 bases at J; junction bases unmatched: 17. Germline V CDR1 and CDR2: KGHSH, LQKENI.

About this clone: Coverage ceases 3 residues before the CDR3 finishes, and the germline J gene fills in the end. The V gene is TRBV11-3, the J gene TRBJ2-5, with 11 nucleotides matching TRBD2. The V gene's germline CDR1 is SGHNT and CDR2 YENEEA. The CDR3 sequence is 14 residues long. The part of the CDR3 DNA that was read is TGTGCCAGCACCGTACTAGCGGGAGTAAATACC. This encodes CASTVLAGVNT. The full CDR3 sequence reads CASTVLAGVNTQYF. The entire variable domain, with the rest obtained from reference TRBV11-3 and TRBJ2-5, is as follows: EAGVVQSPRYKIIEKKQPVAFWCNPISGHNTLYWYLQNLGQGPELLIRYENEEAVDDSQLPKDRFSAERLKGVDSTLKIQPAELGDSAVYLCASTVLAGVNTQYFGPGTRLLVL.

Comment on this clone: The CDR3 end lies 3 residues beyond the end of the read and is filled in from the germline J gene. The chain has TRBV19 and TRBJ1-5; TRBD1 matches 11 bases. Trimming at V came to 4 bases and at J to 4 bases, leaving 6 bases not matched to a gene. This CDR3 has 16 residues. Germline CDR1 LNHDA, CDR2 SQIVND (reference sequence). The CDR3 spells CASSTAGTGGNQPQHF. The CDR3 DNA, read in part, is TGTGCCAGTAGTACGGCCGGGACAGGGGGGAATCAGCCC.

The table lists this clone with many counts. The sequence runs out 3 residues before the end of the CDR3; the remainder is reconstructed from the germline J gene. The rearrangement links TRBV30 to TRBJ2-3; D gene ambiguous. The V and J ends lost 0 bases and 4 bases respectively, with 11 bases between them. The V gene's germline CDR1 is GTSNPN and CDR2 SVGIG (reference sequence). The CDR3 sequence is 14 residues long. The CDR3 region is CAWSVRRSADTQYF. The DNA read from the CDR3 is TGTGCCTGGAGTGTCCGACGCAGCGCAGATACG. Based on the CDR3 plus reference TRBV30 and TRBJ2-3, the full variable domain is SQTIHQWPATLVQPVGSPLSLECTVEGTSNPNLYWYRQAAGRGLQLLFYSVGIGQISSEVPQNLSASRPQDRQFILSSKKLLLSDSGFYLCAWSVRRSADTQYFGPGTRLTVL.

There are many counts of this clone. Coverage ceases 3 residues before the CDR3 finishes, and the germline J gene fills in the end. This sequence joins TRBV4-2 and TRBJ2-7; TRBD2 matches at 11 bases. CDR3 length: 16 residues. V lost 0 bases and J lost 2; bases outside the gene matches: 3. Germline V gene data show CDR1 as LGHNA and CDR2 as YNFKEQ. CDR3 amino acids: CASSQDRLAGTYEQYF. The covered CDR3 bases are TGTGCCAGCAGCCAAGATAGACTAGCGGGAACCTACGAG.